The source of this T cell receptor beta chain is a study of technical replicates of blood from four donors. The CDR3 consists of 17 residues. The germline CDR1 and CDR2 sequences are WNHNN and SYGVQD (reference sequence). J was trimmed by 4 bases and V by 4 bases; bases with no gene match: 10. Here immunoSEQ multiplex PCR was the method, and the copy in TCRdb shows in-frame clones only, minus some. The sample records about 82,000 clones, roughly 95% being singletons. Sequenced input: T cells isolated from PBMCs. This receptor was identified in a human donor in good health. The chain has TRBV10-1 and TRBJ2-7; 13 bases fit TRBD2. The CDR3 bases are TGCGCCAGCAGTGGGGGGACTAGCGGGAACGGGGGTTACGAGCAGTACTTC. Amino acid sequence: CASSGGTSGNGGYEQYF.